Listed here are 25 T cell receptor beta chains from one sample, sequenced in a study of T cell repertoires in cytomegalovirus infection. A single record per CDR3 protein comes from TCRdb applying MiXCR to the reads. Of around 85,000 distinct CDR3 sequences detected, around half appear once; the ten largest clones hold more than 80%. Their antigens are not known. The starting material was CD8+ T cells from cultured PBMCs, obtained from culture after CMV antigen stimulation. All receptors come from a human donor in good health (CMV status not recorded). Some clones in this sample may be carry-over from other donors' samples.

The chain carries TRBV2 and TRBJ2-1; D ambiguous. CDR1 and CDR2 from the germline V gene are SNHLY and FYNNEI. This CDR3 comprises 16 residues. The ends were cut back, 7 bases at V and 7 bases at J, with 23 bases in the middle. This CDR3 is CASNFAWNRPVNEQFF. DNA of the CDR3: TGTGCCAGCAACTTCGCCTGGAACCGACCCGTGAATGAGCAGTTCTTC.

In this sample, this clonotype turned up a few times. The chain carries TRBV7-9 and TRBJ2-3; 8 bases map to TRBD1. CDR1 and CDR2 (germline): SEHNR, FQNEAQ (reference sequence). After removal of 5 bases from V and 4 bases from J, the junction contained 5 bases not matched to a gene. The CDR3 sequence is 14 residues long. The CDR3 DNA reads as TGTGCCAGCAGCACTGGACAGGGTCCAGATACGCAGTATTTT. It is translated as CASSTGQGPDTQYF.

V is TRBV9 and J is TRBJ2-4, with TRBD2 as a possible D gene (5 bases). CDR1 is SGDLS, CDR2 YYNGEE, per germline. Between the trimmed V and J ends, which lost 7 bases and 4 bases, there was a span of 6 bases. The CDR3 is 11 amino acids. The CDR3 sequence: CASGGKNIQYF. Written as DNA, the CDR3 is TGTGCCAGCGGAGGTAAAAACATTCAGTACTTC.

This clonotype was seen only a few times. The CDR3 sequence is CASSLNRDRAYGYTF. The CDR3 DNA reads as TGTGCCAGCAGTTTGAACCGGGACAGAGCCTATGGCTACACCTTC. V gene TRBV11-2 combines with J gene TRBJ1-2; 7 positions match TRBD1. The CDR3 runs 15 residues. The J segment lost 4 bases and the V segment lost 6 bases, leaving 11 bases of the junction unmatched. Germline V CDR1 and CDR2: SGHAT, FQNNGV.

The chain couples TRBV7-9 to TRBJ2-1; the match to TRBD2 covers 10 bases. CDR1 SEHNR and CDR2 FQNEAQ come from the germline V gene (reference sequence). The CDR3 spans 16 residues. V lost 2 bases to trimming and J lost 3 bases; unmatched junction nucleotides: 4. CDR3 region: CASSLTSSGSYNEQFF. Written as DNA, the CDR3 is TGTGCCAGCAGCTTAACCTCTAGCGGGAGCTACAATGAGCAGTTCTTC. Full variable domain (missing parts from reference TRBV7-9 and TRBJ2-1): DTGVSQNPRHKITKRGQNVTFRCDPISEHNRLYWYRQTLGQGPEFLTYFQNEAQLEKSRLLSDRFSAERPKGSFSTLEIQRTEQGDSAMYLCASSLTSSGSYNEQFFGPGTRLTVL.

This clonotype has a single count. The chain joins TRBV10-3 to TRBJ1-5; D possibly corresponds to TRBD1 (5 bases). CDR3 length: 12 amino acids. The V end lost 8 bases, the J end lost 6 bases, and 11 bases lay between the germline ends. Germline V gene data show CDR1 as ENHRY and CDR2 as SYGVKD. CDR3 sequence reads: CAIQGEGQPQHF. CDR3 sequence (DNA): TGTGCCATCCAGGGAGAGGGTCAGCCCCAGCATTTT.

Only a few counts were recorded for this clonotype. The chain employs TRBV18 and TRBJ1-1, with TRBD1 as a possible D gene (5 bases). Trimming pared 2 bases from V and 0 bases from J, leaving 7 bases between. There are 14 residues in the CDR3. Germline V CDR1 and CDR2: KGHSH, LQKENI. As DNA, the CDR3 is TGTGCCAGCTCACCATCAGGGCTGAACACTGAAGCTTTCTTT. Its translation is CASSPSGLNTEAFF.

The chain uses TRBV27 and TRBJ1-5; tentative D call: TRBD1 (6 bases). Between the trimmed V and J ends, which lost 4 bases and 5 bases, there was a span of 15 bases. Germline V gives CDR1 MNHEY, CDR2 SMNVEV (reference sequence). CDR3 length: 15 amino acids. The CDR3 is CASSYQGEGDQPQHF. The CDR3 DNA is TGTGCCAGCAGTTACCAGGGCGAGGGGGATCAGCCCCAGCATTTT.

The chain links TRBV7-6 to TRBJ2-3, with TRBD1 matching 7 bases. CDR3 length: 15 amino acids. The germline V gene has CDR1 SGHVS and CDR2 FNYEAQ. V gave up 5 bases and J gave up 5 bases; unmatched junction bases: 10. CDR3 amino acids: CASSPPGQPRDTQYF. The DNA for the CDR3 is TGTGCCAGCAGCCCTCCGGGACAGCCCAGAGATACGCAGTATTTT.

This clonotype was picked up a small number of times. In nucleotides, the CDR3 is TGTGCCAGCAGCTCACGAGTGTACCAAGAGACCCAGTACTTC. Translation: CASSSRVYQETQYF. The chain combines TRBV7-8 with TRBJ2-5; D call uncertain. V was cut by 4 bases and J by 0 bases, with 9 bases left in between. Germline-derived CDR1 and CDR2 are SGHVS and FQNEAQ. CDR3 length: 14 residues.

The rearrangement links TRBV29-1 to TRBJ1-1; D is undetermined. The CDR3 loop spans 15 amino acids. The germline V and J ends were trimmed by 2 bases and 0 bases, with 13 bases remaining between them. Germline lookup yields CDR1 SQVTM and CDR2 ANQGSEA. CDR3: CSVERSSHLNTEAFF. The CDR3 DNA follows: TGCAGCGTTGAAAGGAGTAGCCACCTGAACACTGAAGCTTTCTTT.

V usage is TRBV4-2 and J usage is TRBJ1-5, with a tentative D call TRBD1 (6 bases). Trimming shortened V by 0 bases and J by 7 bases, and 13 bases separated the two germline ends. CDR1 and CDR2 from the germline V gene are LGHNA and YNFKEQ. This CDR3 spans 15 amino acids. Written as DNA, the CDR3 is TGTGCCAGCAGCCAAGAGAACAGGGTCGACCAGCCCCAGCATTTT. This sequence encodes CASSQENRVDQPQHF.

The chain is built from TRBV19 and TRBJ1-5, with 9 bases identical to TRBD1. The V gene end was trimmed by 8 bases and the J gene end by 1 base; junction bases not matched to a gene: 3. Per the germline V gene, CDR1 is LNHDA and CDR2 is SQIVND (reference sequence). The length of the CDR3 is 14 residues. Here the CDR3 DNA reads TGTGCCAGTGCCGGGACAGGGAGCAATCAGCCCCAGCATTTT. This gives the protein CASAGTGSNQPQHF.

This sequence joins TRBV4-1 and TRBJ2-3; the D gene is possibly TRBD2 (5 bases). CDR1 and CDR2 from the germline V gene are MGHRA and YSYEKL. V lost 1 base, J lost 5 bases, and 16 bases lay in between. CDR3 size: 16 residues. CDR3 nucleotides: TGCGCCAGCAGCCAAGGGGTGTTCGAGGGAGAAGATACGCAGTATTTT. This gives the protein CASSQGVFEGEDTQYF.

This clonotype turned up a few times. This chain connects TRBV14 to TRBJ2-3; D uncertain. The germline V gene encodes CDR1 SGHDN and CDR2 FVKESK. V was pared by 4 bases and J by 0 bases, with 8 bases between. The CDR3 is 14 residues long. CDR3 nucleotides: TGTGCCAGCAGCCGCCTTACTAGCACAGATACGCAGTATTTT. This translates into CASSRLTSTDTQYF.

This clonotype appeared many times. This chain's CDR3 is CASSFGTSGRRDEQFF. Written as DNA, the CDR3 is TGTGCCAGCAGTTTCGGGACTAGCGGGAGGCGCGATGAGCAGTTCTTC. The chain is built from TRBV12-3 or TRBV12-4 and TRBJ2-1; 15 bases are a match to TRBD2. V trimming: 3 bases; J trimming: 8 bases; junction bases outside the gene matches: 5. This CDR3 comprises 16 residues.

V is TRBV12-3 or TRBV12-4 and J is TRBJ1-5, with 9 bases fitting TRBD1. CDR3 size: 15 residues. Trimming removed 5 bases from V and 7 bases from J; junction bases left unmatched: 9. The CDR3 DNA is TGTGCCAGCAGTCCTTCGACAGGGGGTAGCCAGCCCCAGCATTTT. It yields the protein CASSPSTGGSQPQHF.

This chain uses TRBV11-2 with TRBJ2-5; 9 bases align to TRBD2. V dropped 5 bases and J dropped 1; count of bases not matched to a gene: 5. Germline V CDR1 and CDR2: SGHAT, FQNNGV. The CDR3 runs 15 residues. CDR3 loop: CASSPETSGQETQYF. CDR3 coding DNA: TGTGCCAGCAGCCCAGAGACTAGCGGCCAAGAGACCCAGTACTTC.

The chain has TRBV30 and TRBJ2-3; possibly TRBD2 for D (5 bases). Looked up from germline, CDR1 is GTSNPN and CDR2 is SVGIG (reference sequence). Deletions cut 4 bases from V and 2 bases from J, with 10 bases between. The CDR3 totals 13 residues. The CDR3: CAWNGGFTDTQYF. The CDR3 DNA reads TGTGCCTGGAACGGAGGTTTCACAGATACGCAGTATTTT.

The chain couples TRBV4-1 to TRBJ2-3; D remains unclear. The CDR3 is 15 amino acids. CDR1 is MGHRA and CDR2 is YSYEKL in the germline V gene. The V and J ends lost 3 bases and 1 base respectively, with 11 bases between them. The CDR3 sequence is CASSHYGERTDTQYF. CDR3 coding DNA: TGCGCCAGCAGCCATTATGGGGAACGCACAGATACGCAGTATTTT.

This chain links TRBV27 with TRBJ2-5; D gene uncertain. Germline-derived CDR1 and CDR2 are MNHEY and SMNVEV (reference sequence). There are 13 residues in the CDR3. V gave up 2 bases and J gave up 5 bases, with 9 bases separating them. The CDR3 reads CASSLGVRETQYF. In DNA, the CDR3 is TGTGCCAGCAGTTTAGGGGTCAGGGAGACCCAGTACTTC.

J is TRBJ2-1 and V is TRBV9, with D hard to call. Germline V gene data show CDR1 as SGDLS and CDR2 as YYNGEE. Trimming left V 0 bases short and J 7 bases short, with 2 bases between. This CDR3 spans 11 amino acids. DNA of the CDR3: TGTGCCAGCAGCGTAGCTAATGAGCAGTTCTTC. This translates into CASSVANEQFF.

The rearrangement links TRBV6-1 to TRBJ2-2; D is undetermined. Trimming removed 3 bases from V and 4 bases from J, with 12 bases in between. The V gene's germline CDR1 is MNHNS and CDR2 SASEGT. This CDR3 contains 15 residues. CDR3: CASSDFERFTGELFF. In DNA form, the CDR3 reads TGTGCCAGCAGTGATTTCGAGCGATTCACCGGGGAGCTGTTTTTT.

The V call is TRBV6-1, the J call TRBJ2-7; D is unclear. The CDR3 consists of 13 residues. Per the germline V gene, CDR1 is MNHNS and CDR2 is SASEGT. V gave up 0 bases and J gave up 3 bases, with 6 bases separating them. CDR3 loop: CASSEALFYEQYF. DNA for the CDR3: TGTGCCAGCAGTGAAGCCCTTTTCTACGAGCAGTACTTC.

The chain couples TRBV7-9 to TRBJ2-1, with TRBD1 matching 12 bases. V was clipped by 1 base and J by 9 bases; unmatched bases: 16. This CDR3 is 19 amino acids long. CDR1 SEHNR and CDR2 FQNEAQ come from the germline V gene (reference sequence). CDR3 DNA: TGTGCCAGCAGCTTAGGCTACCTACCGGGACAGGGGGCGGGGAGTGAGCAGTTCTTC. Its protein is CASSLGYLPGQGAGSEQFF. Full variable domain (outside the CDR3, taken from reference TRBV7-9 and TRBJ2-1): DTGVSQNPRHKITKRGQNVTFRCDPISEHNRLYWYRQTLGQGPEFLTYFQNEAQLEKSRLLSDRFSAERPKGSFSTLEIQRTEQGDSAMYLCASSLGYLPGQGAGSEQFFGPGTRLTVL.